The entry below gives a single T cell receptor (beta chain) sequence along with its context. Per germline, CDR1 ENHRY and CDR2 SYGVKD. Deletions cut 10 bases from V and 3 bases from J, with 24 bases between. CDR3 length: 16 residues. The data originate from a study of T cells in tumors after PD-1 blockade. Profiled with immunoSEQ multiplex PCR; TCRdb holds only in-frame clones, not every one. The table includes some 14,000 clones, roughly two thirds detected once. This receptor was identified in a human donor with cutaneous squamous cell carcinoma. The chain is built from TRBV10-3 and TRBJ1-1; weak D call: TRBD1 (6 bases). The input for sequencing was tumor tissue, taken after anti-PD-1 treatment. The DNA of the CDR3 is TGTGCCACGGTCGCCAGCTCGAGACAGGATCACACTGAAGCTTTCTTT. This translates into CATVASSRQDHTEAFF.